This entry lists 32 T cell receptor beta chains sequenced from one sample in a study of memory B cells and T cells in multiple sclerosis. TCRdb keeps only in-frame clones here, not all; method: immunoSEQ multiplex PCR. The sample holds fewer than 40,000 clones, about 83% seen once. Their cognate antigens are unknown. Stimulus-free culture yielded autoproliferating CFSE-dim and non-proliferating CFSE-high T cells, each sequenced separately. Replicate wells were pooled after more than six days of stimulus-free culture of under 5.5x10^7 CFSE-labeled PBMCs. Sequencing used PBMCs from blood kept in culture. These TCRs come from a human donor with multiple sclerosis.

The CDR3 loop is CASSKGRAPPISGYTF. The CDR3 region has the DNA TGTGCCAGCAGCAAAGGTCGGGCACCCCCAATATCGGGCTACACCTTC. The chain couples TRBV21-1 to TRBJ1-2. TRBV21-1 is annotated as a pseudogene. This CDR3 spans 16 amino acids.

The chain combines TRBV19 with TRBJ2-4; TRBD1 might be the D (5 bases). Germline CDR1 LNHDA, CDR2 SQIVND (reference sequence). The CDR3 consists of 13 residues. V lost 3 bases and J 3 bases, leaving 6 bases between the germline ends. The CDR3 DNA follows: TGTGCCAGTAGTATTGACAGCAAAAACATTCAGTACTTC. Amino acids: CASSIDSKNIQYF.

This chain joins TRBV7-9 and TRBJ2-1; unclear D gene. Trimming shortened V by 5 bases and J by 0 bases, and 14 bases separated the two germline ends. The V gene's germline CDR1 is SEHNR and CDR2 FQNEAQ (reference sequence). The CDR3 length is 16 residues. Written as DNA, the CDR3 is TGTGCCAGCAGCCCCCGGACCGCCCGCTCCTACAATGAGCAGTTCTTC. It encodes CASSPRTARSYNEQFF.

The rearrangement links TRBV6-6 to TRBJ1-5, with D unclear. Between the trimmed V and J ends, which lost 5 bases and 4 bases, there was a span of 12 bases. The CDR3 loop spans 14 amino acids. CDR1 is MNHNY, CDR2 SVGAGI, per germline (reference sequence). The CDR3 coding sequence is TGTGCCAGCAGTATGGGAGTAGGGAATCAGCCCCAGCATTTT. This codes for CASSMGVGNQPQHF.

The chain is built from TRBV4-1 and TRBJ1-4; TRBD1 is a possible D gene (5 bases). With 2 bases removed from V and 5 bases from J, the gap between germline ends came to 18 bases. The CDR3 totals 17 residues. Per the germline V gene, CDR1 is MGHRA and CDR2 is YSYEKL. The CDR3 DNA reads TGCGCCAGCAGCCAACCCGGTCGGAGGGGTCCCAATGAAAAACTGTTTTTT. This codes for CASSQPGRRGPNEKLFF.

This rearrangement joins TRBV6-5 to TRBJ2-2; no clear D gene. Trimming pared 0 bases from V and 2 bases from J, leaving 7 bases between. CDR3 length: 15 residues. The germline V gene encodes CDR1 MNHEY and CDR2 SVGAGI. This CDR3 reads CASSYSRPNTGELFF. Written as DNA, the CDR3 is TGTGCCAGCAGTTACTCGCGACCTAACACCGGGGAGCTGTTTTTT.

The chain employs TRBV5-5 and TRBJ1-4, with a tentative D call TRBD1 (5 bases). Germline V gene data show CDR1 as SGHKS and CDR2 as YYEKEE (reference sequence). This CDR3 comprises 15 residues. V was pared by 2 bases and J by 5 bases, with 13 bases between. The CDR3 region is CASSLSGSQNEKLFF. The CDR3 DNA is TGTGCCAGCAGCTTATCAGGGAGCCAGAATGAAAAACTGTTTTTT.

V usage is TRBV5-1 and J usage is TRBJ2-1; 7 nucleotides line up with TRBD2. Germline V CDR1 and CDR2: SGHRS, YFSETQ. The CDR3 loop spans 15 amino acids. V gave up 3 bases and J gave up 8 bases; unmatched junction bases: 11. For the CDR3, the DNA is TGCGCCAGCAGCTCCGCGGGGGATTCCACCTATGAGCAGTTCTTC. The encoded protein is CASSSAGDSTYEQFF.

The chain uses TRBV10-2 and TRBJ2-7; D is possibly TRBD1 or TRBD2 (5 bases each). Looked up from germline, CDR1 is WSHSY and CDR2 is SAAADI. Between the trimmed V and J ends, which lost 4 bases and 4 bases, there was a span of 8 bases. The CDR3 totals 12 residues. For the CDR3, the DNA is TGCGCCAGCAGTGGTGGGGGATACGAGCAGTACTTC. It encodes CASSGGGYEQYF.

The gene calls are TRBV7-7 and TRBJ2-2, with a tentative D call TRBD1 (5 bases). Trimming left V 1 base short and J 8 bases short, with 11 bases between. This CDR3 is built from 14 residues. The germline V gene has CDR1 SSHAT and CDR2 FNYEAQ (reference sequence). For the CDR3, the DNA is TGTGCCAGCAGCTTAGGGGGCCCGTGGGGGGAGCTGTTTTTT. Residues: CASSLGGPWGELFF.

This sequence joins TRBV4-1 and TRBJ2-2; 12 bases are a match to TRBD2. CDR1 and CDR2 from the germline V gene are MGHRA and YSYEKL. The CDR3 is 18 residues long. The trim removed 3 bases at V and 5 bases at J, leaving 10 bases unmatched. This chain's CDR3 is CASSQTLGLAGITGELFF. Written as DNA, the CDR3 is TGCGCCAGCAGCCAGACGTTGGGACTAGCGGGTATAACCGGGGAGCTGTTTTTT.

This sequence joins TRBV19 and TRBJ2-5; TRBD1 might be the D (5 bases). The length of the CDR3 is 13 residues. Deletions cut 4 bases from V and 2 bases from J, with 8 bases between. Germline-derived CDR1 and CDR2 are LNHDA and SQIVND (reference sequence). CDR3 loop: CASSTAGQETQYF. CDR3 sequence (DNA): TGTGCCAGTAGTACCGCAGGGCAAGAGACCCAGTACTTC.

This chain uses TRBV9 with TRBJ2-1; TRBD2 agrees at 9 bases. The ends lost 4 bases at V and 1 base at J; junction bases unmatched: 3. CDR3 size: 15 residues. Germline V gives CDR1 SGDLS, CDR2 YYNGEE. Written as DNA, the CDR3 is TGTGCCAGCAGCCTTGGACTAGCGTCCTACAATGAGCAGTTCTTC. As protein: CASSLGLASYNEQFF.

The chain employs TRBV5-1 and TRBJ1-6; D is unclear. Germline V gene data show CDR1 as SGHRS and CDR2 as YFSETQ. The CDR3 covers 13 residues. Trimming took 2 bases from V and 7 from J, leaving 7 bases between them. The CDR3 region is CASSFKLNSPLHF. For the CDR3, the DNA is TGCGCCAGCAGCTTTAAGTTGAATTCACCCCTCCACTTT.

This chain uses TRBV6-5 with TRBJ1-6; D unresolved. Trimming shortened V by 5 bases and J by 6 bases, and 11 bases separated the two germline ends. This CDR3 contains 14 residues. Germline values: CDR1 MNHEY, CDR2 SVGAGI. The CDR3: CASSLGEGNSPLHF. Here the CDR3 DNA reads TGTGCCAGCAGTCTCGGTGAGGGTAATTCACCCCTCCACTTT.

V gene TRBV7-9 combines with J gene TRBJ1-2, with 9 positions matching TRBD1. V lost 5 bases, J lost 0 bases, and 10 bases stayed unmatched. Germline CDR1 reads SEHNR; CDR2 reads FQNEAQ (reference sequence). The CDR3 is 17 amino acids. The CDR3, as DNA: TGTGCCAGCAGCACAAACAGGGGGCGACTTTCTAACTATGGCTACACCTTC. Protein sequence: CASSTNRGRLSNYGYTF. The full variable domain, completed using reference TRBV7-9 and TRBJ1-2, is DTGVSQNPRHKITKRGQNVTFRCDPISEHNRLYWYRQTLGQGPEFLTYFQNEAQLEKSRLLSDRFSAERPKGSFSTLEIQRTEQGDSAMYLCASSTNRGRLSNYGYTFGSGTRLTVV.

This clone occurred once. The chain combines TRBV5-5 with TRBJ2-7; TRBD2 aligns across 9 bases. With V trimmed by 4 bases and J by 2 bases, 7 bases remained unmatched. The CDR3 is made up of 15 amino acids. The germline V gene has CDR1 SGHKS and CDR2 YYEKEE (reference sequence). The CDR3 is CASSRSGGLTYEQYF. DNA of the CDR3: TGTGCCAGCAGCCGAAGCGGGGGGCTTACCTACGAGCAGTACTTC.

The sample holds a few counts of this clone. The chain recombines TRBV23-1 with TRBJ1-2; no clear D. TRBV23-1 is labeled an ORF, and its function is uncertain. The CDR3 runs to 11 residues. V dropped 7 bases and J dropped 6 bases, with 9 bases sitting between them. CDR3 loop: CASIPSDGYTF. CDR3 DNA sequence: TGCGCCAGCATCCCCTCCGATGGCTACACCTTC.

The chain carries TRBV6-6 and TRBJ1-2, with TRBD1 identical over 8 bases. The V and J ends lost 4 bases and 6 bases, in that order; junction bases with no gene match: 4. The CDR3 has 13 amino acids. Germline V gene sequence: CDR1 MNHNY, CDR2 SVGAGI (reference sequence). The CDR3 reads CASSSDRGDGYTF. The DNA of the CDR3 is TGTGCCAGCAGTTCTGACAGGGGAGATGGCTACACCTTC.

This chain links TRBV5-1 with TRBJ2-1; the D is unclear. The CDR3 totals 15 residues. Germline CDR1 and CDR2: SGHRS and YFSETQ. The V end was cut by 5 bases, the J end by 0 bases, with 12 bases between. The CDR3 is CASRLTMSSYNEQFF. In nucleotides, the CDR3 is TGCGCCAGCAGGTTGACCATGAGCTCCTACAATGAGCAGTTCTTC.

About this clone itself: One end of the junction fails to match germline, which may point to a read error. The chain is built from TRBV27 and TRBJ2-3; tentatively, D is TRBD2 (5 bases). CDR3 length equals 15 residues. The germline V gene encodes CDR1 MNHEY and CDR2 SMNVEV (reference sequence). CDR3 sequence (DNA): TGTGCCAGCAGTGAACGGGGAGCAAGCACAGATGCGCAGTATTTT. Translated: CASSERGASTDAQYF.

The CDR3 reads CASTRQGGGNTIYF. CDR3 coding DNA: TGTGCCAGCACTCGACAGGGAGGAGGAAACACCATATATTTT. The rearrangement joins TRBV25-1 to TRBJ1-3; 7 nucleotides match TRBD1. This CDR3 spans 14 amino acids. Trimming removed 7 bases from V and 4 bases from J; junction bases left unmatched: 7. The germline V gene encodes CDR1 MGHDK and CDR2 SYGVNS.

V is TRBV7-6 and J is TRBJ1-5; the D gene is possibly TRBD1 (6 bases). Per germline, CDR1 SGHVS and CDR2 FNYEAQ. This CDR3 is 16 amino acids long. V lost 5 bases and J 2 bases, leaving 16 bases between the germline ends. The CDR3 sequence is CASSRGHRGGNQPQHF. In DNA, the CDR3 is TGTGCCAGCAGCCGGGGACACCGGGGGGGCAATCAGCCCCAGCATTTT.

J is TRBJ2-1 and V is TRBV7-3, with D perhaps TRBD1 (5 bases). The CDR3 consists of 16 residues. Trimming removed 5 bases at V and 5 bases at J, with 19 bases between. Germline V CDR1 and CDR2: SGHTA, FQGTGA. The CDR3 DNA sequence: TGTGCCAGCAGCCCACGTGGTGGGGCCACGAACAATGAGCAGTTCTTC. Amino acid sequence: CASSPRGGATNNEQFF.

The J gene is TRBJ2-7, the V gene TRBV6-1, with D perhaps TRBD1 or TRBD2 (5 bases each). The V end lost 8 bases, the J end lost 1 base, and 12 bases lay between the germline ends. This CDR3 is 13 amino acids long. The V gene's germline CDR1 is MNHNS and CDR2 SASEGT. As DNA, the CDR3 is TGTGCCAGCCTCCGGGACCGATCCTACGAGCAGTACTTC. Translation gives CASLRDRSYEQYF.

A word on this clone: Other DNA variants within this sample encode the same CDR3. The chain links TRBV28 to TRBJ2-3; the D gene could be TRBD1 or TRBD2 (5 bases each). This CDR3 spans 13 amino acids. In germline, CDR1 is MDHEN, CDR2 SYDVKM. V dropped 6 bases and J dropped 7 bases, with 14 bases sitting between them. The DNA for the CDR3 is TGTGCCAGCAGACGCGGGCAGGGTAATACGCAGTATTTT. Residues: CASRRGQGNTQYF.

V is TRBV19 and J is TRBJ2-1; 10 bases fit TRBD2. Germline trimming cut 3 bases from V and 6 bases from J; bases unmatched to any gene: 8. CDR1 and CDR2 from the germline V gene are LNHDA and SQIVND (reference sequence). CDR3 length equals 16 residues. The CDR3: CASSIPRASGGNEQFF. DNA for the CDR3: TGTGCCAGTAGTATTCCCCGGGCTAGCGGGGGCAATGAGCAGTTCTTC.

This clone occurred once. The gene calls are TRBV6-1 and TRBJ1-1; TRBD1 is a possible D gene (6 bases). Germline assignment: CDR1 MNHNS and CDR2 SASEGT. With 4 bases removed from V and 6 bases from J, the gap between germline ends came to 18 bases. The CDR3 runs to 15 residues. The CDR3 region is CASSASPQGIAEAFF. The CDR3 DNA sequence: TGTGCCAGCAGTGCCAGTCCTCAGGGGATCGCTGAAGCTTTCTTT.

The rearrangement links TRBV5-1 to TRBJ1-1, with D possibly being TRBD1 (5 bases). The CDR3 sequence is 15 residues long. Germline assignment: CDR1 SGHRS and CDR2 YFSETQ. Trimming left V 5 bases short and J 5 bases short, with 19 bases between. The CDR3 sequence is CASSLSPAGGTEAFF. CDR3 nucleotides: TGCGCCAGCAGTCTAAGCCCGGCGGGGGGGACTGAAGCTTTCTTT.

Sample share makes this clone medium-sized. The chain combines TRBV19 with TRBJ2-7, with 7 nucleotides matching TRBD1. J was trimmed by 2 bases and V by 5 bases; bases with no gene match: 3. The CDR3 is made up of 13 amino acids. CDR1 is LNHDA, CDR2 SQIVND, per germline (reference sequence). The CDR3 region has the DNA TGTGCCAGTAGTGAGGGGGCCACCTACGAGCAGTACTTC. This codes for CASSEGATYEQYF.

The rearrangement links TRBV28 to TRBJ1-2; TRBD1 matches at 7 bases. The CDR3 contains 15 residues. Germline values: CDR1 MDHEN, CDR2 SYDVKM. V lost 4 bases, J lost 4 bases, and 9 bases stayed unmatched. This chain's CDR3 is CASSSGQVLGYGYTF. CDR3 DNA: TGTGCCAGCAGTTCAGGACAGGTTCTCGGCTATGGCTACACCTTC.

V gene TRBV28 combines with J gene TRBJ1-4; TRBD1 is a possible D gene (6 bases). CDR1 is MDHEN and CDR2 is SYDVKM in the germline V gene. The CDR3 consists of 14 residues. V was trimmed by 2 bases and J by 3 bases, leaving 7 bases between them. The CDR3 DNA sequence: TGTGCCAGCAGTTTAGGGGGCCCTAATGAAAAACTGTTTTTT. This translates into CASSLGGPNEKLFF. The full variable domain, with the rest looked up from reference TRBV28 and TRBJ1-4, is DVKVTQSSRYLVKRTGEKVFLECVQDMDHENMFWYRQDPGLGLRLIYFSYDVKMKEKGDIPEGYSVSREKKERFSLILESASTNQTSMYLCASSLGGPNEKLFFGSGTQLSVL.